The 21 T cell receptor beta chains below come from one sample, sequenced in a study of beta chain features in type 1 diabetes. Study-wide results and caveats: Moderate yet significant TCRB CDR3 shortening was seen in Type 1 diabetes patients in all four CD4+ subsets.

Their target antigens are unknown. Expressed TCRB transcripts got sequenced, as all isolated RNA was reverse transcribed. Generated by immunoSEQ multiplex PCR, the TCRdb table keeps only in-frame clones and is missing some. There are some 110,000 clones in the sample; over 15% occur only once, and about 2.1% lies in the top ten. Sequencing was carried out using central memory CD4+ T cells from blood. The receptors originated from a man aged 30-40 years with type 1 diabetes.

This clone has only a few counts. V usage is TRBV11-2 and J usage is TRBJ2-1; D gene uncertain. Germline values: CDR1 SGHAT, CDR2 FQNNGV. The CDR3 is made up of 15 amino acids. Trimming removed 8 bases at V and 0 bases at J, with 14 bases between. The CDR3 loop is CASGVADSSYNEQFF. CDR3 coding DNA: TGTGCCAGCGGTGTGGCCGATAGCTCCTACAATGAGCAGTTCTTC.

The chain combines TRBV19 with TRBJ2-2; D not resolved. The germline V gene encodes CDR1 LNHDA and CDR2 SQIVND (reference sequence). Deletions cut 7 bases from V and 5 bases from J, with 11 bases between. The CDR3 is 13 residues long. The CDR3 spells CASTELGTGELFF. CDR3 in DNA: TGTGCCAGTACCGAATTGGGAACCGGGGAGCTGTTTTTT.

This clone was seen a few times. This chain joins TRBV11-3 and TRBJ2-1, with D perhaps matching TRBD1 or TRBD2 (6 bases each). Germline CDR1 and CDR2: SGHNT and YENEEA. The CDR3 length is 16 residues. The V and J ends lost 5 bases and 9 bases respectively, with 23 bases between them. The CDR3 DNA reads TGTGCCAGCAGCCGTTATGAGGGGGGAGGCTTTGGTGAGCAGTTCTTC. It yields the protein CASSRYEGGGFGEQFF. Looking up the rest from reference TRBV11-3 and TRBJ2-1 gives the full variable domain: EAGVVQSPRYKIIEKKQPVAFWCNPISGHNTLYWYLQNLGQGPELLIRYENEEAVDDSQLPKDRFSAERLKGVDSTLKIQPAELGDSAVYLCASSRYEGGGFGEQFFGPGTRLTVL.

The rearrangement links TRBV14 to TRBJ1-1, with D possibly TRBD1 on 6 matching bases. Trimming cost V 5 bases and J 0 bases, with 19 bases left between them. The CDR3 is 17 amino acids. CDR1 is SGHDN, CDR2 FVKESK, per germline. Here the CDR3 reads CASSIRGGTAMNTEAFF. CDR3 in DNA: TGTGCCAGCAGCATTCGAGGGGGAACGGCTATGAACACTGAAGCTTTCTTT. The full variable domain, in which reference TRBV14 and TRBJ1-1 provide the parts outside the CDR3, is EAGVTQFPSHSVIEKGQTVTLRCDPISGHDNLYWYRRVMGKEIKFLLHFVKESKQDESGMPNNRFLAERTGGTYSTLKVQPAELEDSGVYFCASSIRGGTAMNTEAFFGQGTRLTVV.

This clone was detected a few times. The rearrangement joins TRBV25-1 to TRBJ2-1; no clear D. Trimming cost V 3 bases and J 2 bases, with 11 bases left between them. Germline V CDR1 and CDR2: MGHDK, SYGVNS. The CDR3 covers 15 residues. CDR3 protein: CASSDARKAYNEQFF. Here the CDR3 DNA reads TGTGCCAGCAGTGATGCCCGAAAGGCCTACAATGAGCAGTTCTTC.

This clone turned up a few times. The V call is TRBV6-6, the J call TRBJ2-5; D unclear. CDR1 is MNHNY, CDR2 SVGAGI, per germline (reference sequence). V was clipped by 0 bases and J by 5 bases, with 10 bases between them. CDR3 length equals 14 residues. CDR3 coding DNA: TGTGCCAGCAGTTACTCGAACATTCCGGAGACCCAGTACTTC. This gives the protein CASSYSNIPETQYF.

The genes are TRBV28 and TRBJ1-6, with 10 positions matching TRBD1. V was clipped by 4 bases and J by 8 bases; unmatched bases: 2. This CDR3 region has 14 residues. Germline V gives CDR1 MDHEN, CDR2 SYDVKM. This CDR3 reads CASSSGTGDSPLHF. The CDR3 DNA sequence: TGTGCCAGCAGTTCCGGGACAGGGGATTCACCCCTCCACTTT.

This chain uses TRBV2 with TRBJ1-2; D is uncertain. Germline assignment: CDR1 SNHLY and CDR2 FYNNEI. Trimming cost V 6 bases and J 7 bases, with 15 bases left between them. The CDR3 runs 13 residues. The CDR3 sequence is CASRREWSSGYTF. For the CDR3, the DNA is TGTGCCAGCAGACGAGAGTGGAGCTCTGGCTACACCTTC. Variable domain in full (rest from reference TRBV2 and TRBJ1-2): EPEVTQTPSHQVTQMGQEVILRCVPISNHLYFYWYRQILGQKVEFLVSFYNNEISEKSEIFDDQFSVERPDGSNFTLKIRSTKLEDSAMYFCASRREWSSGYTFGSGTRLTVV.

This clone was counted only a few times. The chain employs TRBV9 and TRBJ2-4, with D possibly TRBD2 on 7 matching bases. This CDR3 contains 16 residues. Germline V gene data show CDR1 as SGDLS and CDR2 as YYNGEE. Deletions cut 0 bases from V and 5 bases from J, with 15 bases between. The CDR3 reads CASSVDAGAAENIQYF. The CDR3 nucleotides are TGTGCCAGCAGCGTAGATGCGGGGGCCGCCGAAAACATTCAGTACTTC.

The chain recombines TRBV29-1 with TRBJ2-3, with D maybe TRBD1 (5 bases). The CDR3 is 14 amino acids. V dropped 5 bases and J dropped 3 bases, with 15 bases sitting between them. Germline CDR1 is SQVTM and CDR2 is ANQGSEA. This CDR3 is CSVQRGIGTDTQYF. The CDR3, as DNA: TGCAGCGTTCAAAGGGGCATTGGGACAGATACGCAGTATTTT.

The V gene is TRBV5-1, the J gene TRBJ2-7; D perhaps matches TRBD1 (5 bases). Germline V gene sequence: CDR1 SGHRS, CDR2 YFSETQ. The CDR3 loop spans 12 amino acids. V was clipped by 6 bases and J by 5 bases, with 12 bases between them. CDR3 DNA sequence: TGCGCCAGCAACCAGGGTTCCCACGAGCAGTACTTC. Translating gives CASNQGSHEQYF.

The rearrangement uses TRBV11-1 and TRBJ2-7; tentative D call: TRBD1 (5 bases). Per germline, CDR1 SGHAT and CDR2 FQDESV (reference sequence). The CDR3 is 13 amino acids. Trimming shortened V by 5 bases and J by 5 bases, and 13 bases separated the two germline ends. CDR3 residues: CASSPSRQNEQYF. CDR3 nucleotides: TGTGCCAGCAGCCCCTCCAGACAGAACGAGCAGTACTTC.

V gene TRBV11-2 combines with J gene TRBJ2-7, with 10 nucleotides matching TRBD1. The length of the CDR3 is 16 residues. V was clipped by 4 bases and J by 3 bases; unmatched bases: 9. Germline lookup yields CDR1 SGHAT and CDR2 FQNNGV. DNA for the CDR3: TGTGCCAGCAGCTCGATAAGGACAGGGGGGATCTACGAGCAGTACTTC. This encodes CASSSIRTGGIYEQYF. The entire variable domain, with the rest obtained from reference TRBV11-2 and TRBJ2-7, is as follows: EAGVAQSPRYKIIEKRQSVAFWCNPISGHATLYWYQQILGQGPKLLIQFQNNGVVDDSQLPKDRFSAERLKGVDSTLKIQPAKLEDSAVYLCASSSIRTGGIYEQYFGPGTRLTVT.

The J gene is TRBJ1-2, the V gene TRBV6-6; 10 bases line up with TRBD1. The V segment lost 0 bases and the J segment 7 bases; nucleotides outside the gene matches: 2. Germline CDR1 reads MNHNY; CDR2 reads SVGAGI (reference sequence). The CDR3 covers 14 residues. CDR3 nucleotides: TGTGCCAGCAGTTACTCGACAGGGGGCTCTGGCTACACCTTC. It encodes CASSYSTGGSGYTF.

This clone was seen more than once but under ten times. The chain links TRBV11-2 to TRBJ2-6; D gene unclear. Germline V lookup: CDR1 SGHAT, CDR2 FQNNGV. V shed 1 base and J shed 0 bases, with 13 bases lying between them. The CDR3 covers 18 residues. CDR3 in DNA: TGTGCCAGCAGCTTAGTGGCAGGTACCAGCTCTGGGGCCAACGTCCTGACTTTC. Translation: CASSLVAGTSSGANVLTF.

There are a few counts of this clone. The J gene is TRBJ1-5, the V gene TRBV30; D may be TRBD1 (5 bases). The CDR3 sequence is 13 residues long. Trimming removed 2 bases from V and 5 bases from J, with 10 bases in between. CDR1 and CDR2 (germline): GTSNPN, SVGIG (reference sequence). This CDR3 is CAWSPRGDQPQHF. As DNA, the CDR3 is TGTGCCTGGAGTCCTCGGGGGGATCAGCCCCAGCATTTT.

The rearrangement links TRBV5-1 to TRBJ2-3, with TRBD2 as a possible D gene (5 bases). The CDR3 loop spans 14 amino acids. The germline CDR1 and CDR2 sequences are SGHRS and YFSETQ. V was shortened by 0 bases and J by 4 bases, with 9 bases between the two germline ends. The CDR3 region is CASSLDNGADTQYF. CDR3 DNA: TGCGCCAGCAGCTTGGACAACGGGGCAGATACGCAGTATTTT.

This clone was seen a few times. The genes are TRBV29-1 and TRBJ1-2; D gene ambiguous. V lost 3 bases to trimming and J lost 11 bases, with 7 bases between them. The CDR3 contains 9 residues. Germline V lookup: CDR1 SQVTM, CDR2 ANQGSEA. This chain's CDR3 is CSVDGEYTF. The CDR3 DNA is TGCAGCGTTGATGGGGAGTACACCTTC.

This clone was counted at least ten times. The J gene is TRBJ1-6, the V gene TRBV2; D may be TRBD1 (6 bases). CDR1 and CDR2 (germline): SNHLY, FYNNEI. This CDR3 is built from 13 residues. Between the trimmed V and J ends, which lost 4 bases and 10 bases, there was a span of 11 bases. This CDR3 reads CASSGDMESPLHF. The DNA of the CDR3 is TGTGCCAGCAGTGGGGACATGGAGTCACCCCTCCACTTT.

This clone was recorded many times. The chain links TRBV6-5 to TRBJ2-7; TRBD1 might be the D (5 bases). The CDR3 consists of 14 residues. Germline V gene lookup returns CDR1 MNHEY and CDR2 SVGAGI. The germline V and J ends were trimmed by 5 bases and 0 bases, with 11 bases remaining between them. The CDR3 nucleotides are TGTGCCAGCAGTATGACAGCTACCTCCTACGAGCAGTACTTC. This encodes CASSMTATSYEQYF.

The CDR3 bases are TGTGCCAGCAGTTCCTCGATCCCGGCTGCGGAGTACACCGGGGAGCTGTTTTTT. Translated: CASSSSIPAAEYTGELFF. The J gene is TRBJ2-2, the V gene TRBV28; no clear D gene. The CDR3 consists of 18 residues. Trimming cost V 4 bases and J 3 bases, with 21 bases left between them. Per germline, CDR1 MDHEN and CDR2 SYDVKM.